Each of the 24 T cell receptor beta chains below was sequenced from the same sample in a study of blood T cells in healthy people across ages. A second PCR, run for roughly 7 to 12 cycles, used a sample-barcoded 5' primer plus a J-beta primer mix. MiXCR, applied by TCRdb to the 5' RACE reads, yields one record per CDR3 protein. The table lists some 640,000 distinct CDR3 sequences, under 30% of them singletons. Sequenced: blood. These receptors all come from an elderly woman in good health.

This clonotype was counted between two and nine times. The CDR3 protein is CASSQDLGAHPNTQYF. The DNA of the CDR3 is TGTGCCAGCAGCCAAGACCTAGGGGCCCACCCGAATACGCAGTATTTT. The V gene is TRBV3-1, the J gene TRBJ2-3, with D maybe TRBD1 (5 bases). Germline-derived CDR1 and CDR2 are LGHDT and YNNKEL (reference sequence). The V and J ends lost 0 bases and 7 bases respectively, with 17 bases between them. The CDR3 is 16 residues long.

This clonotype was detected ten times or more. The chain recombines TRBV7-9 with TRBJ2-7; D gene uncertain. Germline loops: CDR1 SEHNR, CDR2 FQNEAQ (reference sequence). This CDR3 is built from 14 residues. The ends were cut back, 1 base at V and 2 bases at J, with 9 bases in the middle. This CDR3 reads CASSLDQPAYEQYF. The CDR3 nucleotides are TGTGCCAGCAGCTTAGATCAGCCAGCCTACGAGCAGTACTTC.

The table lists this clonotype with a few counts. The V gene is TRBV7-9, the J gene TRBJ2-1; possibly TRBD2 for D (6 bases). Germline-derived CDR1 and CDR2 are SEHNR and FQNEAQ (reference sequence). The V and J ends lost 1 base and 5 bases respectively, with 9 bases between them. The CDR3 length is 14 residues. CDR3 DNA: TGTGCCAGCAGCTTAGGGGGGGAAAACAATGAGCAGTTCTTC. This translates into CASSLGGENNEQFF.

Ten or more counts support this clonotype. The chain carries TRBV20-1 and TRBJ2-5; TRBD1 aligns across 7 bases. The CDR3 is 13 amino acids. V shed 6 bases, J shed 2 bases, and the junction held 6 bases outside the gene matches. Germline CDR1 DFQATT, CDR2 SNEGSKA (reference sequence). The CDR3, as DNA: TGCAGTGCAAACCGGGACAGTCAAGAGACCCAGTACTTC. Protein sequence: CSANRDSQETQYF.

Worth noting for this clonotype: A much larger clonotype is one base distant, so this may be a read error. DNA for the CDR3: TGTGCCAGCAGGGACCCAGTGTATGGCCACACCTTC. Its translation is CASRDPVYGHTF. This chain links TRBV27 with TRBJ1-2; D call uncertain. Germline loops: CDR1 MNHEY, CDR2 SMNVEV (reference sequence). There are 12 residues in the CDR3.

This clonotype was observed a single time. An end of the junction does not agree with germline; a read error may underlie this. The V call is TRBV7-8, the J call TRBJ2-3; D is ambiguous. This CDR3 is built from 15 residues. Germline V CDR1 and CDR2: SGHVS, FQNEAQ. The CDR3 DNA reads TGTGCCAGCAGCTTAGCGAGCAGAAGCACAGATGCGCAGTATTTT. It is translated as CASSLASRSTDAQYF.

Concerning this clonotype itself: The junction departs from germline at one end; a sequencing error may be responsible. J is TRBJ1-2 and V is TRBV20-1, with 9 bases matching TRBD1. CDR3 length equals 15 residues. Germline CDR1 reads DFQATT; CDR2 reads SNEGSKA (reference sequence). The CDR3 sequence: CSARKGTGLNYSYTF. In DNA, the CDR3 is TGCAGTGCTAGAAAGGGGACAGGGTTAAACTATAGCTACACCTTC.

This clonotype was seen many times. This chain connects TRBV9 to TRBJ1-6, with 7 bases lining up with TRBD1. Germline values: CDR1 SGDLS, CDR2 YYNGEE. The CDR3 length is 15 residues. Trimming at V came to 3 bases and at J to 7 bases, leaving 7 bases not matched to a gene. The CDR3 DNA reads as TGTGCCAGCAGCGACCGGGACAGTCCCAATTCACCCCTCCACTTT. Its translation: CASSDRDSPNSPLHF.

This clonotype was recorded a few times. The rearrangement links TRBV6-2 or TRBV6-3 to TRBJ1-5; D is possibly TRBD1 (6 bases). From germline, CDR1 is MNHEY and CDR2 SVGEGT. The CDR3 has 14 residues. The V end was cut by 7 bases, the J end by 2 bases, with 12 bases between. The CDR3 is CASTDRPGNQPQHF. Here the CDR3 DNA reads TGTGCCAGCACCGACAGGCCCGGCAATCAGCCCCAGCATTTT.

CDR3 sequence (DNA): TGTGCCAGCAGCGCTAGCGGGTCCCAAGAGACCCAGTACTTC. As protein: CASSASGSQETQYF. V gene TRBV7-6 combines with J gene TRBJ2-5; 8 bases match TRBD2. Per the germline V gene, CDR1 is SGHVS and CDR2 is FNYEAQ. The CDR3 has 14 amino acids. V shed 5 bases, J shed 1 base, and the junction held 3 bases outside the gene matches.

This chain joins TRBV5-5 and TRBJ2-1, with TRBD1 as a possible D gene (6 bases). The closer fit of TRBJ2-7 to the DNA end suggests the J call may be wrong. The CDR3 runs to 15 residues. Per germline, CDR1 SGHKS and CDR2 YYEKEE (reference sequence). DNA for the CDR3: TGTGCCAGCATCACCGGACAGAGAGGGTACAATGAGCAGTACTTC. Amino acids: CASITGQRGYNEQYF.

The chain uses TRBV7-8 and TRBJ2-5; 7 bases fit TRBD2. The J call may be in error: the DNA end matches TRBJ2-7 better. Germline V gene data show CDR1 as SGHVS and CDR2 as FQNEAQ. The CDR3 consists of 15 residues. This CDR3 is CASSLREGGSGEQYF. The DNA of the CDR3 is TGTGCCAGCAGCTTGAGGGAGGGAGGATCGGGCGAGCAGTACTTC.

This clonotype has at least ten counts. A read error may explain this, as a much larger clone is one base away. The rearrangement joins TRBV6-1 to TRBJ2-7, with 8 bases identical to TRBD1. CDR3 length: 13 amino acids. Trimming removed 4 bases from V and 5 bases from J; junction bases left unmatched: 4. Germline lookup yields CDR1 MNHNS and CDR2 SASEGT. CDR3 DNA sequence: TGTGCCAGCAGTGGACAGGGGCGCAACGAGCAGTACTTC. Protein sequence: CASSGQGRNEQYF.

This clonotype was observed a handful of times. A single base separates this from a much larger clone, so it may be a read error. The chain links TRBV6-5 to TRBJ2-7; D unclear. V gave up 9 bases and J gave up 7 bases, with 22 bases separating them. This CDR3 has 14 amino acids. Looked up from germline, CDR1 is MNHEY and CDR2 is SVGAGI. The CDR3, as DNA: TGTGCCAGTACCTCCAGGTACTCCTACAATGAGCAGTACTTC. It codes for CASTSRYSYNEQYF.

This clonotype was counted many times. The chain combines TRBV4-2 with TRBJ1-2, with D maybe TRBD1 (5 bases). Trimming removed 3 bases at V and 2 bases at J, with 13 bases between. This CDR3 spans 15 amino acids. Germline lookup yields CDR1 LGHNA and CDR2 YNFKEQ. The CDR3 loop is CASSHYEEGNYGYTF. CDR3 coding DNA: TGTGCCAGCAGCCATTATGAAGAGGGGAACTATGGCTACACCTTC.

This clonotype was picked up many times. The chain links TRBV6-6 to TRBJ1-2; D unclear. In germline, CDR1 is MNHNY, CDR2 SVGAGI (reference sequence). Trimming left V 3 bases short and J 8 bases short, with 16 bases between. The CDR3 sequence is 14 residues long. The CDR3 loop is CASSYLTGPGGYTF. The CDR3 bases are TGTGCCAGCAGTTATTTGACGGGCCCTGGAGGCTACACCTTC.

This clonotype was counted at least ten times. The V gene is TRBV7-6, the J gene TRBJ2-1; maybe TRBD1 (6 bases). V was clipped by 0 bases and J by 8 bases, with 20 bases between them. CDR1 is SGHVS and CDR2 is FNYEAQ in the germline V gene. The CDR3 runs to 17 residues. In DNA, the CDR3 is TGTGCCAGCAGCTTAGCATTCACAGGGCTGGGTGCGGATGAGCAGTTCTTC. It specifies CASSLAFTGLGADEQFF.

This clonotype was seen many times. The chain couples TRBV6-1 to TRBJ1-2; D ambiguous. V was clipped by 0 bases and J by 10 bases, with 15 bases between them. The CDR3 runs to 14 residues. Germline values: CDR1 MNHNS, CDR2 SASEGT. The CDR3 loop is CASSEAPGVGDYTF. CDR3 in DNA: TGTGCCAGCAGTGAAGCACCCGGGGTTGGTGACTACACCTTC.

At least ten counts were recorded for this clonotype. This chain joins TRBV3-1 and TRBJ2-7, with D possibly TRBD1 on 6 matching bases. This CDR3 comprises 13 residues. V dropped 4 bases and J dropped 6 bases, with 13 bases sitting between them. The V gene's germline CDR1 is LGHDT and CDR2 YNNKEL (reference sequence). The DNA of the CDR3 is TGTGCCAGCAGCCCCTCGAGGGGGTCCGAGCAGTACTTC. This gives the protein CASSPSRGSEQYF.

V and J are TRBV5-6 and TRBJ2-3; no firm D call. The CDR3 length is 14 residues. Germline CDR1 SGHDT, CDR2 YYEEEE. V was trimmed by 2 bases and J by 0 bases, leaving 7 bases between them. This CDR3 is CASSFLDSTDTQYF. CDR3 in DNA: TGTGCCAGCAGCTTCTTGGATAGCACAGATACGCAGTATTTT.

This clonotype was seen repeatedly, ten times or more. The V and J genes are TRBV7-2 and TRBJ2-5, with TRBD2 matching 8 bases. The ends lost 3 bases at V and 5 bases at J; junction bases unmatched: 11. The CDR3 has 16 amino acids. The germline V gene has CDR1 SGHTA and CDR2 FQGNSA. CDR3 residues: CASSFLAGRPSETQYF. CDR3 nucleotide sequence: TGTGCCAGCAGCTTTTTAGCGGGGAGACCCTCGGAGACCCAGTACTTC.

About this clonotype: A single base separates this from a much larger clone, so it may be a read error. J is TRBJ2-5 and V is TRBV4-3; 12 nucleotides align to TRBD2. This CDR3 region has 15 residues. Germline loops: CDR1 LGHNA, CDR2 YSLEER. V shed 0 bases and J 11 bases; nucleotides not matched to a gene: 7. CDR3 in DNA: TGCGCCAGCAGCCAAGAGGGACTAGCGGGTAATGAGCAGTACTTC. Translating gives CASSQEGLAGNEQYF.

In the case of this clonotype: A much more abundant neighbour one base away suggests this may be a read error. The chain uses TRBV3-1 and TRBJ2-7; TRBD1 or TRBD2 may be the D gene (5 bases each). Germline CDR1 and CDR2: LGHDT and YNNKEL (reference sequence). This CDR3 contains 13 residues. This CDR3 reads CPSSRDLNYEQYF. CDR3 bases: TGTCCCAGCAGCCGGGACCTAAACTACGAGCAGTACTTC.

This clonotype was seen repeatedly, ten times or more. This chain links TRBV5-1 with TRBJ2-5; no reliable D call. CDR3 length equals 13 residues. V lost 5 bases and J 2 bases, leaving 10 bases between the germline ends. Germline V CDR1 and CDR2: SGHRS, YFSETQ. In DNA, the CDR3 is TGCGCCAGCAGGGAAAGTTTACAAGAGACCCAGTACTTC. This sequence encodes CASRESLQETQYF.